Described below is a single T cell receptor beta chain sequence and its context. The source of the sample is a study of blood T cell repertoires in COVID-19. For the study at large: COVID-19 samples from acute and convalescent phases originated in the United States, Italy and Spain.

The CDR3 runs to 17 residues. From germline, CDR1 is LGHDT and CDR2 YNNKEL (reference sequence). Trimming took off 0 bases at V and 2 bases at J, with 14 bases between the two ends. Methods used by the authors: Amplification with reference gene primers provided the estimates of nucleated cell counts. Generated by immunoSEQ multiplex PCR, the TCRdb table keeps only in-frame clones and is missing some. V, J and clone size derive from that table, while D and trimming were established from the DNA sequence. Of 200,000 to 300,000 clones detected, over 85% appear once; the ten largest clones hold approximately 4.3%. Cohorts were assigned according to the clinical history that participants reported.

The sample taken for sequencing was PBMCs or T cells enriched from blood (not recorded which). This sequence was found in a woman in her 30s with acute COVID-19. The V gene is TRBV3-1 (or the pseudogene TRBV3-2), the J gene TRBJ1-5; tentative D call: TRBD1 (6 bases). The DNA of the CDR3 is TGTGCCAGCAGCCAAGAAGGGGGTGTAAGAGGCAATCAGCCCCAGCATTTT. This translates into CASSQEGGVRGNQPQHF.